The rows below give T cell receptor beta chains drawn from one sample of a study of blood T cell repertoires in COVID-19. TCRdb's copy holds only in-frame clones and misses some; the assay was immunoSEQ multiplex PCR. This sample yields 150,000 or so clones, of which 80% to 85% are seen a single time; around 14% belongs to the top ten. Material for sequencing was peripheral blood. The receptors stem from a man between 18 and 35 years old with active or convalescent COVID-19. CDR3s include the opening cysteine and the closing phenylalanine or tryptophan. D genes are given only for firm matches. Where a row states a size, it is once, few, many or the class of an expanded clone; other rows omit it.

V gene,J gene,D gene,clone size,CDR3 protein,CDR3 DNA
TRBV5-1,TRBJ2-7,TRBD1,.,CASSLTLTGAYEQYF,TGCGCCAGCAGCTTGACCCTGACAGGGGCCTACGAGCAGTACTTC
TRBV5-1,TRBJ2-7,TRBD2,.,CASSTEGLAGAYEQYF,TGCGCCAGCAGCACCGAAGGACTAGCGGGAGCCTACGAGCAGTACTTC
TRBV18,TRBJ1-1,.,.,CASSPPGFPGVNTEAFF,TGTGCCAGCTCACCCCCAGGCTTCCCGGGAGTGAACACTGAAGCTTTCTTT
TRBV5-6,TRBJ2-2,TRBD1,once,CASSLEGTGFTGELFF,TGTGCCAGCAGCTTGGAAGGGACAGGGTTCACCGGGGAGCTGTTTTTT
TRBV12-5,TRBJ1-2,TRBD1,.,CASGLVFNRGQGVATF,TGTGCTAGTGGTTTGGTATTTAACAGGGGACAGGGAGTTGCCACCTTC
TRBV28,TRBJ2-7,.,.,CASSLSTGQYF,TGTGCCAGCAGTTTATCCACGGGGCAGTACTTC
TRBV28,TRBJ2-6,.,.,CASSSGQLSGANVLTF,TGTGCCAGCAGTTCGGGACAACTCTCTGGGGCCAACGTCCTGACTTTC
TRBV5-4,TRBJ1-6,TRBD1,.,CASSIGTGVNNSPLHF,TGTGCCAGCAGCATCGGGACAGGGGTGAATAATTCACCCCTCCACTTT
TRBV13,TRBJ1-4,.,.,CASSLEGRGGNEKLFF,TGTGCCAGCAGCTTAGAGGGCAGGGGCGGTAATGAAAAACTGTTTTTT
TRBV6-6,TRBJ2-3,.,.,CASSYGGSTDTQYF,TGTGCCAGCAGTTACGGCGGATCCACAGATACGCAGTATTTT
TRBV6-5,TRBJ1-1,.,.,CASSLGRTEAFF,TGTGCCAGCAGCCTGGGCAGAACTGAAGCTTTCTTT
TRBV19,TRBJ2-5,.,.,CASSILGSAQGIQETQYF,TGTGCCAGTAGTATATTGGGGAGTGCCCAGGGGATACAAGAGACCCAGTACTTC
TRBV28,TRBJ2-4,TRBD1,.,CASSSLRGLAAKNIQYF,TGTGCCAGCAGTTCACTCAGGGGGCTGGCGGCCAAAAACATTCAGTACTTC
TRBV18,TRBJ1-2,TRBD1,.,CASSPPSPQGAKDGYTF,TGTGCCAGCTCACCACCCTCCCCGCAGGGGGCTAAGGATGGCTACACCTTC
TRBV5-6,TRBJ2-7,.,.,CASSLGQGYNEQYF,TGTGCCAGCAGCTTGGGGCAGGGGTACAACGAGCAGTACTTC
TRBV5-1,TRBJ2-2,TRBD1,.,CASSIGQGLDTGELFF,TGCGCCAGCAGCATAGGACAGGGGCTGGACACCGGGGAGCTGTTTTTT
TRBV15,TRBJ1-2,.,.,CAITTGSNYGYTF,TGTGCCATTACGACAGGTTCTAACTATGGCTACACCTTC
TRBV5-1,TRBJ1-1,TRBD1,.,CASSPNRGTEAFF,TGCGCCAGCAGCCCGAACAGGGGCACTGAAGCTTTCTTT
TRBV30,TRBJ1-2,.,.,CAWSLGLGYGYTF,TGTGCCTGGAGCTTGGGGCTGGGCTATGGCTACACCTTC
TRBV5-8,TRBJ2-1,TRBD1,.,CASSRGQLSYNEQFF,TGTGCCAGCAGCCGGGGACAGCTGTCCTACAATGAGCAGTTCTTC
TRBV28,TRBJ1-4,.,.,CATLMLGSEKLFF,TGTGCCACCCTTATGCTAGGAAGTGAAAAACTGTTTTTT
TRBV5-5,TRBJ1-2,.,.,CASSLELGFSGYTF,TGTGCCAGCAGCCTAGAGCTAGGATTTTCTGGCTACACCTTC
TRBV7-2,TRBJ1-2,TRBD1,.,CASSPRQGSDGYTF,TGTGCCAGCAGCCCTCGACAGGGATCGGACGGCTACACCTTC
TRBV7-9,TRBJ1-2,TRBD1,.,CASSLGGQVWGYTF,TGTGCCAGCAGCTTAGGGGGACAGGTTTGGGGCTACACCTTC
TRBV6-5,TRBJ1-1,TRBD1,.,CASSYRTGVMNTEAFF,TGTGCCAGCAGTTACAGGACAGGGGTTATGAACACTGAAGCTTTCTTT
TRBV5-5,TRBJ2-5,TRBD1,.,CASSLKGQGNQETQYF,TGTGCCAGCAGTTTAAAGGGACAGGGGAACCAAGAGACCCAGTACTTC
TRBV11-2,TRBJ2-5,.,.,CASSTRTAETQYF,TGTGCCAGCAGCACCCGGACAGCTGAGACCCAGTACTTC
TRBV10-3,TRBJ1-1,.,.,CAISLDRNTEAFF,TGTGCCATCAGCCTTGACAGAAACACTGAAGCTTTCTTT
TRBV6-4,TRBJ2-2,.,few,CASSEGDYGELFF,TGTGCCAGCAGTGAAGGAGACTACGGGGAGCTGTTTTTT
TRBV29-1,TRBJ1-2,.,few,CSVEHMGRDHYGYTF,TGCAGCGTTGAACATATGGGCAGGGATCACTATGGCTACACCTTC
TRBV18,TRBJ1-3,.,.,CASSPLGSGNTIYF,TGTGCCAGCTCACCACTCGGTTCTGGAAACACCATATATTTT
TRBV5-5,TRBJ1-4,.,few,CASSFDIYNEKLFF,TGTGCCAGCAGCTTTGACATTTATAATGAAAAACTGTTTTTT
TRBV30,TRBJ1-1,TRBD1,.,CAWSLQGFTEAFF,TGTGCCTGGAGTCTACAGGGGTTCACTGAAGCTTTCTTT
TRBV6-5,TRBJ2-7,.,.,CASSRTGRAYEQYF,TGTGCCAGCAGTAGGACAGGGAGGGCGTACGAGCAGTACTTC
TRBV12-3/TRBV12-4,TRBJ1-1,.,.,CASRTAMNTEAFF,TGTGCCAGCCGAACAGCTATGAACACTGAAGCTTTCTTT
TRBV15,TRBJ1-2,TRBD1,.,CATSRSGGRYGYTF,TGTGCCACCAGCAGGTCAGGGGGCCGCTATGGCTACACCTTC
TRBV12-3/TRBV12-4,TRBJ1-6,TRBD1,.,CASRAGGNSPLHF,TGTGCCAGCAGGGCAGGGGGGAATTCACCCCTCCACTTT
TRBV3-1/TRBV3-2,TRBJ2-7,TRBD2,.,CASSRRGGGYEQYF,TGTGCCAGCAGCCGGCGGGGGGGCGGCTACGAGCAGTACTTC
TRBV2,TRBJ2-3,.,.,CASSENPGSTDTQYF,TGTGCCAGCAGTGAAAATCCAGGGAGCACAGATACGCAGTATTTT
TRBV5-6,TRBJ1-5,TRBD1,.,CASSLTTGGGNQPQHF,TGTGCCAGCAGCTTGACCACAGGGGGTGGCAATCAGCCCCAGCATTTT
TRBV24-1,TRBJ2-1,TRBD1,.,CATSDHRGLNEQFF,TGTGCCACCAGTGACCACAGGGGGCTCAATGAGCAGTTCTTC
TRBV5-5,TRBJ1-1,TRBD1,few,CASSTTGTTEAFF,TGTGCCAGCAGCACGACAGGGACCACTGAAGCTTTCTTT
TRBV12-3/TRBV12-4,TRBJ1-6,.,.,CASSFRPESPLHF,TGTGCCAGCAGTTTTAGGCCGGAGTCACCCCTCCACTTT
TRBV4-2,TRBJ2-3,TRBD2,.,CASSQVTSGSPTDTQYF,TGTGCCAGCAGCCAAGTGACTAGCGGGAGTCCCACAGATACGCAGTATTTT
TRBV28,TRBJ1-2,.,.,CASSFLGGSRGYTF,TGTGCCAGCAGTTTTCTGGGTGGGAGCAGGGGCTACACCTTC
TRBV28,TRBJ1-2,.,.,CASILTGGDNYGYTF,TGTGCCTCCATACTAACGGGGGGAGATAACTATGGCTACACCTTC
TRBV11-1,TRBJ1-2,.,few,CASSPRVERSDGYTF,TGTGCCAGCAGCCCCAGGGTCGAGAGATCCGATGGCTACACCTTC
TRBV30,TRBJ2-2,TRBD2,.,CAWSVRSSGLTGELFF,TGTGCCTGGAGTGTAAGGTCTAGCGGTCTCACCGGGGAGCTGTTTTTT
TRBV7-9,TRBJ1-2,.,.,CASKNHGGENGYTF,TGTGCCAGCAAGAATCATGGAGGGGAGAATGGCTACACCTTC
TRBV29-1,TRBJ2-3,.,.,CSVPGGATQYF,TGCAGCGTCCCCGGGGGAGCTACGCAGTATTTT
TRBV7-2,TRBJ2-4,.,.,CASSRGFPNIQYF,TGTGCCAGCAGCCGGGGGTTCCCTAACATTCAGTACTTC
TRBV5-1,TRBJ1-6,TRBD1,.,CASSFRQGGDNSPLHF,TGCGCCAGCAGCTTCCGACAGGGTGGTGATAATTCACCCCTCCACTTT
TRBV5-4,TRBJ2-2,TRBD2,.,CASSRRTSGGGGTGELFF,TGTGCCAGCAGCCGCAGGACTAGCGGGGGAGGTGGGACCGGGGAGCTGTTTTTT
TRBV7-2,TRBJ2-2,.,once,CASSLGGMGTGELFF,TGTGCCAGCAGCTTAGGCGGGATGGGGACCGGGGAGCTGTTTTTT
TRBV2,TRBJ2-7,.,.,CASSEQRASSYEQYF,TGTGCCAGCAGTGAACAGCGGGCGAGCTCCTACGAGCAGTACTTC
TRBV30,TRBJ1-6,TRBD1,.,CAGQGAYNSPLHF,TGTGCCGGACAGGGGGCGTATAATTCACCCCTCCACTTT
TRBV6-5,TRBJ2-1,.,.,CASSYFDRGNEQFF,TGTGCCAGCAGTTATTTCGATCGGGGGAATGAGCAGTTCTTC
TRBV24-1,TRBJ1-5,.,.,CATSAGGVNQPQHF,TGTGCCACCAGTGCAGGAGGGGTCAATCAGCCCCAGCATTTT
TRBV13,TRBJ1-3,.,.,CASSRDMRNTIYF,TGTGCCAGCAGCCGGGACATGAGAAACACCATATATTTT
TRBV19,TRBJ2-7,TRBD2,.,CASSPSGRTHEQYF,TGTGCCAGTAGTCCTAGCGGGAGGACCCACGAGCAGTACTTC